This TCR beta chain was documented in a study of T cells in Graves' hyperthyroidism and ophthalmopathy. About the study: It was at initial diagnosis, before any treatment, that peripheral blood was collected.

This clonotype has more than one count but fewer than ten. It was RNA transcripts that yielded the amplified TCR beta CDR3 regions. The HTBI primer set served for first-round RT-PCR of the TCR CDR3. TCRdb passed the multiplex PCR reads through MiXCR, listing each CDR3 protein once. The repertoire consists of under 450,000 distinct CDR3 sequences, with approximately 13% occurring once and the leading ten covering under 25%. Germline CDR1 is MNHNS and CDR2 is SASEGT. Unmatched junction bases numbered 10, after V lost 11 bases and J lost 7 bases. This CDR3 has 12 residues. Each diagnosis drew on symptoms, thyroxine, TRAb, thyroid ultrasound and orbital computed tomography findings. Blood sampling occurred at first hyperthyroidism diagnosis, ahead of any ophthalmopathy symptoms.

This sequence joins TRBV6-1 and TRBJ2-7; 8 positions agree with TRBD2. This receptor was taken from a man aged 25-45 years with Graves' hyperthyroidism that later progressed to Graves' ophthalmopathy. What was sequenced was blood. The CDR3 region is CACRGGAAEQYF. Here the CDR3 DNA reads TGTGCCTGCCGGGGGGGGGCGGCTGAGCAGTACTTC.